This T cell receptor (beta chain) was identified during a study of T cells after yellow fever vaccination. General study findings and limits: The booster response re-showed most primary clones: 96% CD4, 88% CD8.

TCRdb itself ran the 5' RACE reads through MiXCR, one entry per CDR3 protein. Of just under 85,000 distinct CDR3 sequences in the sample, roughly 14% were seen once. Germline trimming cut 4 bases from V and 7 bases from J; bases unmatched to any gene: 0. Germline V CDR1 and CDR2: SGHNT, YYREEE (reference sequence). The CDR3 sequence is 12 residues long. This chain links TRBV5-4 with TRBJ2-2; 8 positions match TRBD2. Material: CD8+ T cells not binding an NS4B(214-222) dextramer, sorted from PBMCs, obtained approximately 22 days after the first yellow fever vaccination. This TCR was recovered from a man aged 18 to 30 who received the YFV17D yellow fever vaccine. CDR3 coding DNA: TGTGCCAGCAGCCGGGAGGGCGGGGAGCTGTTTTTT. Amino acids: CASSREGGELFF.